The subject of this entry is one TCR beta chain. How the authors handled the data: Researchers report that nucleated cell counts were estimated from reference gene primer amplification. Sequenced by immunoSEQ multiplex PCR; TCRdb stores in-frame clones only, minus some. D and trimming were read from the DNA, whereas the V and J calls and clone size are those reported in that table. The sample shows 45,000 to 60,000 clones, around 90% of them seen only once. This CDR3 region has 15 residues. Germline trimming cut 6 bases from V and 0 bases from J; bases unmatched to any gene: 4. CDR1 and CDR2 from the germline V gene are SGHDT and YYEEEE. The data are from a study of blood T cell repertoires in COVID-19. As for the study in general: Spain, Italy and the United States supplied samples that represented acute and convalescent COVID-19.

This receptor was taken from a man aged 45-60 years with active COVID-19. The sample consisted of peripheral blood. V is TRBV5-6 and J is TRBJ2-2, with 8 bases that match TRBD1. Here the CDR3 DNA reads TGTGCCAGCACCTGGACAGGGACGAACACCGGGGAGCTGTTTTTT. Protein product: CASTWTGTNTGELFF.